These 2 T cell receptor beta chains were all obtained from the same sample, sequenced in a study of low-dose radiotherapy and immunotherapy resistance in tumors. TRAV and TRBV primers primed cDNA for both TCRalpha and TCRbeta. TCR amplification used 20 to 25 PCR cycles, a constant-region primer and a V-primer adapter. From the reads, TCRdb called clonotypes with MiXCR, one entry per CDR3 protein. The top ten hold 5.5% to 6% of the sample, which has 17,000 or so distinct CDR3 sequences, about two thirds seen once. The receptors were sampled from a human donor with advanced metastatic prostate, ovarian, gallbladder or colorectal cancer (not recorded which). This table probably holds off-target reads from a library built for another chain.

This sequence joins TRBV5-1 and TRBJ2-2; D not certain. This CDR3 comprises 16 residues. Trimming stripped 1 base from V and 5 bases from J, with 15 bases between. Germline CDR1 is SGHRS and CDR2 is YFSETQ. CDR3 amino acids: CASSLFYDKRTGELFF. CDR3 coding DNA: TGCGCCAGCAGCTTGTTTTATGACAAGAGGACCGGGGAGCTGTTTTTT.

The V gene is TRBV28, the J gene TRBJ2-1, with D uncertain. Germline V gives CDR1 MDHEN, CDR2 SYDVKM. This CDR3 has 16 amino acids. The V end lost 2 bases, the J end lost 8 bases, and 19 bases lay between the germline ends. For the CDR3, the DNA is TGTGCCAGCAGTTTAAGCTCTGGCGGTACCACCTATGAGCAGTTCTTC. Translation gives CASSLSSGGTTYEQFF.